One and the same sample provided the 30 T cell receptor beta chains below, sequenced in a study of blood T cell repertoires in COVID-19. The protocol was immunoSEQ multiplex PCR, while the TCRdb copy is restricted to in-frame clones and leaves out a portion. The data hold about 210,000 clones, with 81% observed a single time. The sequenced sample consisted of PBMCs or T cells enriched from blood (not recorded which). The receptors derive from a woman in her forties or fifties with acute COVID-19.

The chain carries TRBV6-5 and TRBJ2-5, with 8 nucleotides matching TRBD2. J was trimmed by 3 bases and V by 5 bases; bases with no gene match: 8. Germline V lookup: CDR1 MNHEY, CDR2 SVGAGI. CDR3 length: 15 amino acids. CDR3 sequence: CASSPRGGKKETQYF. CDR3 DNA sequence: TGTGCCAGCAGTCCCCGGGGGGGGAAGAAAGAGACCCAGTACTTC.

The chain links TRBV29-1 to TRBJ1-4; possibly TRBD1 for D (5 bases). The CDR3 is made up of 13 amino acids. Germline V gene lookup returns CDR1 SQVTM and CDR2 ANQGSEA. Deletions cut 8 bases from V and 4 bases from J, with 14 bases between. This CDR3 reads CSPAGHNNEKLFF. For the CDR3, the DNA is TGCAGCCCCGCAGGGCATAATAATGAAAAACTGTTTTTT.

The chain joins TRBV7-2 to TRBJ2-3; D perhaps matches TRBD2 (5 bases). Germline CDR1 is SGHTA and CDR2 is FQGNSA. The CDR3 consists of 15 residues. Trimming pared 5 bases from V and 0 bases from J, leaving 12 bases between. The CDR3 here is CASSPLRTSTDTQYF. Written as DNA, the CDR3 is TGTGCCAGCAGCCCCTTGAGGACTAGCACAGATACGCAGTATTTT.

This CDR3 reads CATSDTNGNTIYF. CDR3 DNA: TGTGCCACCAGTGATACTAACGGAAACACCATATATTTT. The chain couples TRBV24-1 to TRBJ1-3; D gene uncertain. The CDR3 loop spans 13 amino acids. Per the germline V gene, CDR1 is KGHDR and CDR2 is SFDVKD. V lost 3 bases and J 4 bases, leaving 6 bases between the germline ends.

This sequence joins TRBV12-3 or TRBV12-4 and TRBJ1-1, with unresolved D. This CDR3 spans 13 amino acids. Deletions cut 5 bases from V and 0 bases from J, with 7 bases between. CDR3 in amino acids: CASSPQVNTEAFF. The DNA for the CDR3 is TGTGCCAGCAGTCCCCAGGTGAACACTGAAGCTTTCTTT.

The chain links TRBV24-1 to TRBJ1-2; 7 bases fit TRBD1. Per germline, CDR1 KGHDR and CDR2 SFDVKD. The CDR3 totals 14 residues. The J segment lost 7 bases and the V segment lost 9 bases, leaving 13 bases of the junction unmatched. CDR3 sequence reads: CATSAEGGLGGYTF. DNA of the CDR3: TGTGCCACCTCCGCCGAAGGGGGCCTCGGTGGCTACACCTTC.

V and J are TRBV5-6 and TRBJ1-2; D is uncertain. The V end lost 0 bases, the J end lost 5 bases, and 5 bases lay between the germline ends. Germline V gene sequence: CDR1 SGHDT, CDR2 YYEEEE. CDR3 length equals 12 residues. In DNA form, the CDR3 reads TGTGCCAGCAGCTTGGGGGCGTATGGCTACACCTTC. It specifies CASSLGAYGYTF.

This clone has a single count. The gene calls are TRBV15 and TRBJ1-1, with 7 nucleotides matching TRBD1. Germline CDR1 and CDR2: LNHNV and YYDKDF (reference sequence). The CDR3 loop spans 17 amino acids. Trimming removed 1 base from V and 0 bases from J; junction bases left unmatched: 8. CDR3 sequence: CATSRVGQDLMNTEAFF. The CDR3 region has the DNA TGTGCCACCAGCAGAGTAGGACAGGACCTAATGAACACTGAAGCTTTCTTT.

CDR3 sequence (DNA): TGTGCCAGCAGCTATAGCGTACGCTCCGAGTATACGCAGTATTTT. Its protein is CASSYSVRSEYTQYF. J is TRBJ2-3 and V is TRBV7-2; perhaps TRBD2 as D (5 bases). The CDR3 has 15 amino acids. Germline CDR1 SGHTA, CDR2 FQGNSA. V gave up 4 bases and J gave up 7 bases, with 18 bases separating them. Combining the CDR3 with reference TRBV7-2 and TRBJ2-3 gives the whole variable domain GAGVSQSPSNKVTEKGKDVELRCDPISGHTALYWYRQSLGQGLEFLIYFQGNSAPDKSGLPSDRFSAERTGGSVSTLTIQRTQQEDSAVYLCASSYSVRSEYTQYFGPGTRLTVL.

The rearrangement uses TRBV13 and TRBJ2-4, with D possibly TRBD2 on 6 matching bases. The V end was cut by 5 bases, the J end by 0 bases, with 17 bases between. The V gene's germline CDR1 is PRHDT and CDR2 FYEKMQ (reference sequence). This CDR3 is built from 17 residues. CDR3 region: CASSPGGTALAKNIQYF. The CDR3 nucleotides are TGTGCCAGCAGCCCGGGCGGGACTGCGCTAGCCAAAAACATTCAGTACTTC.

This clone occurred a few times. V usage is TRBV29-1 and J usage is TRBJ2-1, with 7 bases that match TRBD1. In germline, CDR1 is SQVTM, CDR2 ANQGSEA. The CDR3 loop spans 19 amino acids. V gave up 1 base and J gave up 1 base; unmatched junction bases: 16. Written as DNA, the CDR3 is TGCAGCGTTGAAGGTGGGGTAGTCTCGGGACAGTTATCCTACAATGAGCAGTTCTTC. Amino acids: CSVEGGVVSGQLSYNEQFF.

The rearrangement links TRBV7-2 to TRBJ1-4; a weak D match, TRBD1 (5 bases). The V end lost 1 base, the J end lost 5 bases, and 14 bases lay between the germline ends. The CDR3 runs to 16 residues. Germline V gene sequence: CDR1 SGHTA, CDR2 FQGNSA. CDR3 region: CASSLGRRGPNEKLFF. The CDR3 DNA is TGTGCCAGCAGCTTAGGGAGGAGGGGCCCAAATGAAAAACTGTTTTTT.

The rearrangement joins TRBV19 to TRBJ1-4; 10 bases map to TRBD1. The CDR3 sequence is 18 residues long. In germline, CDR1 is LNHDA, CDR2 SQIVND (reference sequence). V lost 3 bases to trimming and J lost 0 bases; unmatched junction nucleotides: 7. The CDR3: CASSMSGQGTATNEKLFF. CDR3 nucleotides: TGTGCCAGTAGTATGTCGGGACAGGGGACCGCAACTAATGAAAAACTGTTTTTT.

The V call is TRBV7-2, the J call TRBJ1-2; 7 nucleotides align to TRBD1. The germline gives CDR1 SGHTA, CDR2 FQGNSA. This CDR3 is 15 amino acids long. The trim removed 5 bases at V and 3 bases at J, leaving 9 bases unmatched. Written as DNA, the CDR3 is TGTGCCAGCAGCCCAGGGGGGTGGCGGGACTATGGCTACACCTTC. Its translation: CASSPGGWRDYGYTF. Complete variable domain (other parts from reference TRBV7-2 and TRBJ1-2): GAGVSQSPSNKVTEKGKDVELRCDPISGHTALYWYRQSLGQGLEFLIYFQGNSAPDKSGLPSDRFSAERTGGSVSTLTIQRTQQEDSAVYLCASSPGGWRDYGYTFGSGTRLTVV.

This clone was seen once. CDR3 bases: TGTGCCAGCTCACCACCGGGCAGGGCACCTAACTATGGCTACACCTTC. As protein: CASSPPGRAPNYGYTF. V and J are TRBV18 and TRBJ1-2; a possible D gene is TRBD1 (5 bases). V was pared by 0 bases and J by 0 bases, with 11 bases between. Germline lookup yields CDR1 KGHSH and CDR2 LQKENI. The CDR3 covers 16 residues.

This clone was seen a few times. The V call is TRBV28, the J call TRBJ1-2; D might be TRBD1 (5 bases). Per the germline V gene, CDR1 is MDHEN and CDR2 is SYDVKM. The CDR3 length is 18 residues. V was clipped by 4 bases and J by 5 bases, with 26 bases between them. CDR3 sequence reads: CASSSYHEARGKGYGYTF. The CDR3 DNA follows: TGTGCCAGCAGTTCCTACCACGAGGCTAGGGGAAAGGGTTATGGCTACACCTTC.

The CDR3 spells CASSNIRSKTGWGQPQHF. In nucleotides, the CDR3 is TGTGCCAGCAGCAACATCCGATCAAAAACAGGGTGGGGTCAGCCCCAGCATTTT. This chain uses TRBV21-1 with TRBJ1-5; the table's D call, TRBD1, was not checked against the DNA. TRBV21-1 is recorded as a pseudogene. This CDR3 is built from 18 residues.

This chain uses TRBV9 with TRBJ1-2; no definite D call. The CDR3 spans 14 residues. The V gene lost 3 bases and the J gene lost 4 bases, with 13 bases spanning the gap. CDR1 SGDLS and CDR2 YYNGEE come from the germline V gene. CDR3 sequence reads: CASSERAGGYGYTF. The CDR3 DNA is TGTGCCAGCAGCGAGAGGGCTGGTGGCTATGGCTACACCTTC.

The chain combines TRBV28 with TRBJ2-4; 11 bases are a match to TRBD2. This CDR3 region has 16 residues. Germline V gene sequence: CDR1 MDHEN, CDR2 SYDVKM. V lost 4 bases to trimming and J lost 2 bases; unmatched junction nucleotides: 4. CDR3 sequence (DNA): TGTGCCAGCAGTTCCGGACTAGCGGGTACCAAAAACATTCAGTACTTC. The encoded protein is CASSSGLAGTKNIQYF.

This clone came up once. The V call is TRBV30, the J call TRBJ2-1; 7 nucleotides line up with TRBD2. Germline CDR1 is GTSNPN and CDR2 is SVGIG (reference sequence). V trimming: 7 bases; J trimming: 1 base; junction bases outside the gene matches: 7. The CDR3 is 14 amino acids. The DNA of the CDR3 is TGTGCCTCGGGAGGTAGCAAATCCTACAATGAGCAGTTCTTC. The encoded protein is CASGGSKSYNEQFF.

This chain uses TRBV27 with TRBJ2-5; 8 bases fit TRBD1. The CDR3 has 16 amino acids. Losses at the gene ends were 2 bases for V and 3 bases for J; bases not matched to a gene: 8. Looked up from germline, CDR1 is MNHEY and CDR2 is SMNVEV (reference sequence). The CDR3 reads CASSLGLGTGEETQYF. The CDR3 nucleotides read TGTGCCAGCAGTTTAGGACTCGGGACAGGAGAAGAGACCCAGTACTTC.

The chain uses TRBV7-2 and TRBJ1-6; D is possibly TRBD1 (6 bases). Germline CDR1 and CDR2: SGHTA and FQGNSA. V lost 3 bases to trimming and J lost 4 bases, with 10 bases between them. The CDR3 covers 15 residues. Here the CDR3 DNA reads TGTGCCAGCAGCTTTGGACAGACATATAATTCACCCCTCCACTTT. Amino acids: CASSFGQTYNSPLHF.

The V gene is TRBV19, the J gene TRBJ2-1, with 11 bases lining up with TRBD2. Trimming at V came to 5 bases and at J to 3 bases, leaving 9 bases not matched to a gene. Germline V gives CDR1 LNHDA, CDR2 SQIVND (reference sequence). The CDR3 is 17 residues long. The CDR3 reads CASSVGTSGTYYNEQFF. Written as DNA, the CDR3 is TGTGCCAGTAGTGTGGGGACTAGCGGCACCTACTACAATGAGCAGTTCTTC.

The chain combines TRBV7-2 with TRBJ1-2; 7 bases match TRBD1. The CDR3 totals 15 residues. The germline V gene encodes CDR1 SGHTA and CDR2 FQGNSA. With V trimmed by 0 bases and J by 4 bases, 5 bases remained unmatched. In DNA form, the CDR3 reads TGTGCCAGCAGCTTAGCGATGGGACAGACCTATGGCTACACCTTC. Protein sequence: CASSLAMGQTYGYTF.

The chain is built from TRBV6-6 and TRBJ1-1; D perhaps matches TRBD1 (6 bases). This CDR3 has 14 amino acids. V was trimmed by 9 bases and J by 1 base, leaving 15 bases between them. Per germline, CDR1 MNHNY and CDR2 SVGAGI (reference sequence). The CDR3 loop is CASQGLLQNTEAFF. CDR3 nucleotide sequence: TGTGCCAGTCAGGGGCTCCTGCAGAACACTGAAGCTTTCTTT.

The chain carries TRBV4-1 and TRBJ1-2; D unresolved. In germline, CDR1 is MGHRA, CDR2 YSYEKL. With 0 bases removed from V and 4 bases from J, the gap between germline ends came to 15 bases. The CDR3 sequence is 16 residues long. CDR3: CASSQDLTLRGYGYTF. The DNA for the CDR3 is TGCGCCAGCAGCCAAGATTTGACCCTCCGGGGCTATGGCTACACCTTC.

Points on this clone: The junction shows a germline mismatch at one end, possibly a read error. This rearrangement joins TRBV4-1 to TRBJ2-6, with D perhaps TRBD1 (5 bases). In germline, CDR1 is MGHRA, CDR2 YSYEKL. The CDR3 spans 17 residues. DNA of the CDR3: TGCGCCAGCAGCCAACTGGGATTGACCGGTGGGGCCAACGCCCTGACTTTC. It is translated as CASSQLGLTGGANALTF.

The chain links TRBV10-3 to TRBJ1-2; 8 bases agree with TRBD1. The V gene end was trimmed by 4 bases and the J gene end by 3 bases; junction bases not matched to a gene: 4. CDR1 and CDR2 (germline): ENHRY, SYGVKD. This CDR3 has 14 residues. The CDR3: CAISGSTGDYGYTF. Written as DNA, the CDR3 is TGTGCCATCAGTGGGTCGACAGGGGACTATGGCTACACCTTC.

The rearrangement joins TRBV6-5 to TRBJ1-2, with 8 bases identical to TRBD1. Germline V gives CDR1 MNHEY, CDR2 SVGAGI. This CDR3 has 14 residues. J gave up 3 bases and V 4 bases, and 4 bases lay outside the gene matches. CDR3 loop: CASSSTGGYYGYTF. The CDR3 region has the DNA TGTGCCAGCAGTTCCACAGGGGGATACTATGGCTACACCTTC.

This chain uses TRBV4-1 with TRBJ2-5, with TRBD2 as a possible D gene (6 bases). The CDR3 consists of 17 residues. Germline V gene sequence: CDR1 MGHRA, CDR2 YSYEKL. Trimming took off 3 bases at V and 5 bases at J, with 22 bases between the two ends. CDR3: CASSHFAVGGPGETQYF. The CDR3 region has the DNA TGCGCCAGCAGCCATTTTGCAGTCGGGGGTCCTGGGGAGACCCAGTACTTC.